Sequencing of this TCR beta chain was carried out in a study of blood T cells in healthy people across ages. Of note for this clonotype: Its antigen is currently unknown. Possible read error: a much larger clone is one base away.

Sample-barcoded 5' priming and a J-beta primer mix drove a second PCR of roughly 6 to 12 cycles. TCRdb independently ran MiXCR on the 5' RACE reads; one entry per CDR3 protein. The sample has 850,000 to 950,000 distinct CDR3 sequences; under 30% are singletons. Study outcomes and limitations: The percentage of naive T cells correlated strongly with TCR beta diversity.

Sequencing input: blood. This sequence was found in a woman older than 75 in good health.

CDR3 residues: CASSEGPKPQHF. For the CDR3, the DNA is TGTGCCAGCAGTGAAGGGCCGAAGCCCCAGCATTTT. The V gene is TRBV6-1, the J gene TRBJ1-5; no clear D gene. The CDR3 contains 12 residues. V lost 1 base and J 8 bases, leaving 6 bases between the germline ends. Germline values: CDR1 MNHNS, CDR2 SASEGT.